The rows below give T cell receptor beta chains drawn from one sample of a study of siplizumab effects on memory and regulatory T cells. The protocol was immunoSEQ multiplex PCR, while the TCRdb copy is restricted to in-frame clones and leaves out a portion. The sample contains fewer than 85,000 clones, about 87% of which appear only once. What was sequenced was Tregs sorted from blood. These receptors were taken from a human donor in good health. The CDR3 runs from the conserved cysteine through the conserved F or W. D genes are given only for firm matches. Clone size appears in some rows only: once, few, many, or a class for an expanded clone.

>-|TRBV7-2|TRBJ2-7|once
CASSPDRSSYEQYF
TGTGCCAGCAGCCCGGACAGAAGCTCCTACGAGCAGTACTTC
>-|TRBV11-2|TRBJ1-1|-
CASSLGGRNTEAFF
TGTGCCAGCAGCTTAGGGGGTAGGAACACTGAAGCTTTCTTT
>-|TRBV9|TRBJ1-2|-
CASSAAGGGAEGYTF
TGTGCCAGCAGCGCAGCTGGCGGAGGGGCTGAAGGCTACACCTTC
>-|TRBV6-1|TRBJ1-6|few
CASTGFMWNSPLHF
TGTGCCAGCACAGGGTTTATGTGGAATTCACCCCTCCACTTT
>-|TRBV5-6|TRBJ1-2|-
CASSLALLVHGYTF
TGTGCCAGCAGCTTGGCCTTATTGGTTCATGGCTACACCTTC
>TRBD2|TRBV2|TRBJ2-1|-
CASSPGLAEVNEQFF
TGTGCCAGCAGTCCGGGACTAGCGGAGGTGAATGAGCAGTTCTTC
>TRBD2|TRBV27|TRBJ2-5|-
CASSFFASRGGEETQYF
TGTGCCAGCAGTTTTTTCGCCTCTCGGGGGGGGGAAGAGACCCAGTACTTC
>-|TRBV6-5|TRBJ1-2|once
CASSYRLTGLYTF
TGTGCCAGCAGTTATCGTTTAACGGGTCTCTACACCTTC
>TRBD1|TRBV28|TRBJ2-3|once
CASSAPGTGLSDTQYF
TGTGCCAGCAGTGCCCCCGGGACAGGGCTATCAGATACGCAGTATTTT
>-|TRBV5-6|TRBJ1-3|-
CASSPLRKLDTIYF
TGTGCCAGCAGCCCCCTCCGGAAGTTGGACACCATATATTTT
>-|TRBV4-3|TRBJ1-1|-
CASSPTGPIRTEAFF
TGCGCCAGCAGCCCGACGGGCCCCATTAGGACTGAAGCTTTCTTT
>-|TRBV7-2|TRBJ1-1|-
CASSLGGMWTNTEAFF
TGTGCCAGCAGCTTAGGAGGGATGTGGACGAACACTGAAGCTTTCTTT
>-|TRBV6-1|TRBJ1-2|-
CASTLLGGAGGGYTF
TGTGCCAGCACCCTGTTGGGGGGCGCGGGAGGTGGCTACACCTTC
>TRBD1|TRBV30|TRBJ1-5|few
CAWSYRGLSIQPQHF
TGTGCCTGGAGCTACAGGGGGCTAAGTATTCAGCCCCAGCATTTT
>-|TRBV6-6|TRBJ1-2|-
CASSYRLNYGYTF
TGTGCCAGCAGTTACAGACTTAACTATGGCTACACCTTC
>-|TRBV18|TRBJ1-1|-
CASSPVVRTEAFF
TGTGCCAGCTCACCGGTAGTAAGGACTGAAGCTTTCTTT
>-|TRBV7-2|TRBJ1-2|-
CASSPGQPYGYTF
TGTGCCAGCAGCCCCGGACAGCCCTATGGCTACACCTTC
>TRBD2|TRBV30|TRBJ2-3|once
CAWSGASGSLMQYF
TGTGCCTGGAGCGGGGCTAGCGGGAGTTTAATGCAGTATTTT
>-|TRBV10-3|TRBJ1-1|-
CATGGTPNTEAFF
TGTGCCACCGGGGGGACACCTAACACTGAAGCTTTCTTT
>-|TRBV2|TRBJ2-2|-
CAAPSRAGELFF
TGTGCTGCCCCTAGCAGGGCCGGGGAGCTGTTTTTT
>-|TRBV5-1|TRBJ1-2|-
CASSLDRRDGYTF
TGCGCCAGCAGCTTGGACAGGCGGGATGGCTACACCTTC
>TRBD2|TRBV5-6|TRBJ2-7|-
CASSRTSGGAYEQYF
TGTGCCAGCAGCCGGACTAGCGGGGGGGCTTACGAGCAGTACTTC
>-|TRBV11-2|TRBJ2-7|once
CASSSVSGQYF
TGTGCCAGCAGCTCAGTCAGCGGGCAGTACTTC
>-|TRBV27|TRBJ2-5|-
CASRGGTAGRKTQYF
TGTGCCAGCAGGGGAGGGACAGCGGGCCGGAAGACCCAGTACTTC
>-|TRBV10-2|TRBJ1-4|-
CASSEPGTAHEKLFF
TGCGCCAGCAGTGAGCCGGGGACGGCTCATGAAAAACTGTTTTTT
>-|TRBV4-1|TRBJ2-1|-
CASSPIRSGNNEQFF
TGCGCCAGCAGCCCCATACGATCAGGGAACAATGAGCAGTTCTTC
>-|TRBV30|TRBJ2-5|-
CAWSLSFTETQYF
TGTGCCTGGAGTCTTTCTTTCACAGAGACCCAGTACTTC
>TRBD2|TRBV5-1|TRBJ2-3|-
CASSGTSAGTQYF
TGCGCCAGCAGCGGCACTAGCGCGGGTACGCAGTATTTT
>-|TRBV7-9|TRBJ2-5|-
CASSFQGETQYF
TGTGCCAGCAGCTTCCAGGGAGAGACCCAGTACTTC
>-|TRBV2|TRBJ1-4|-
CASRREPNEKLFF
TGTGCCAGCAGAAGGGAACCTAATGAAAAACTGTTTTTT
>-|TRBV19|TRBJ2-3|-
CASRQTGFTDTQYF
TGTGCCAGTAGACAGACTGGTTTCACAGATACGCAGTATTTT
>-|TRBV5-4|TRBJ2-7|-
CASSPSRQSGSYEQYF
TGTGCCAGCAGCCCATCTAGACAGTCCGGCTCCTACGAGCAGTACTTC
>TRBD1|TRBV7-2|TRBJ2-7|-
CASSLVRGQGSYEQYF
TGTGCCAGCAGCTTAGTTAGAGGACAGGGCTCCTACGAGCAGTACTTC
>-|TRBV10-3|TRBJ1-4|-
CAISTGFFGEKLFF
TGTGCCATCAGTACAGGGTTCTTTGGCGAAAAACTGTTTTTT
>TRBD2|TRBV5-4|TRBJ2-7|-
CASSSGGTSYEQYF
TGTGCCAGCAGCTCGGGAGGAACAAGCTACGAGCAGTACTTC
>-|TRBV15|TRBJ2-3|-
CATSGHSNTDTQYF
TGTGCCACCAGTGGGCACAGCAACACAGATACGCAGTATTTT
>TRBD2|TRBV11-3|TRBJ2-1|once
CASAGGPGNEQFF
TGTGCCAGCGCGGGGGGGCCAGGCAATGAGCAGTTCTTC
>TRBD1|TRBV5-4|TRBJ2-7|-
CASSLGQGVTYEQYF
TGTGCCAGCAGCTTAGGACAGGGAGTCACCTACGAGCAGTACTTC
>-|TRBV4-3|TRBJ1-6|-
CASSQDGFSYNSPLHF
TGCGCCAGCAGCCAAGACGGCTTCTCCTATAATTCACCCCTCCACTTT
>-|TRBV10-3|TRBJ2-6|-
CAISEAPGPVSGANVLTF
TGTGCCATCAGTGAGGCGCCCGGGCCAGTGTCTGGGGCCAACGTCCTGACTTTC
>-|TRBV5-1|TRBJ1-1|-
CASSLVGQGAVNTEAFF
TGCGCCAGCAGCTTGGTCGGGCAGGGCGCCGTGAACACTGAAGCTTTCTTT